The next 10 T cell receptor beta chains were all read from a single sample in a study of identical twins. TCRdb recomputed calls from the 5' RACE reads with MiXCR, one row per CDR3 protein. The sample has about 390,000 distinct CDR3 sequences, roughly 9% seen once; the top ten hold roughly 8.7%. Sequencing used naive T cells sorted from blood. The source of these receptors is a woman in her forties or fifties in good health.

The CDR3 spells CASSSYEIRNTEAFF. The CDR3 DNA sequence: TGCGCCAGCAGCTCATACGAAATCAGGAACACTGAAGCTTTCTTT. The chain has TRBV5-1 and TRBJ1-1; D gene ambiguous. Trimming took 3 bases from V and 1 from J, leaving 13 bases between them. From germline, CDR1 is SGHRS and CDR2 YFSETQ. This CDR3 has 15 amino acids. Complete variable domain (other parts from reference TRBV5-1 and TRBJ1-1): KAGVTQTPRYLIKTRGQQVTLSCSPISGHRSVSWYQQTPGQGLQFLFEYFSETQRNKGNFPGRFSGRQFSNSRSEMNVSTLELGDSALYLCASSSYEIRNTEAFFGQGTRLTVV.

The CDR3 sequence is CASSLTGRADYEQYF. CDR3 DNA: TGTGCCAGCAGCTTAACCGGGAGGGCCGATTACGAGCAGTACTTC. The V and J genes are TRBV7-9 and TRBJ2-7; 8 nucleotides align to TRBD2. The CDR3 contains 15 residues. Looked up from germline, CDR1 is SEHNR and CDR2 is FQNEAQ (reference sequence). Losses at the gene ends were 2 bases for V and 4 bases for J; bases not matched to a gene: 7.

J is TRBJ2-7 and V is TRBV19; maybe TRBD1 (6 bases). With 3 bases removed from V and 6 bases from J, the gap between germline ends came to 18 bases. This CDR3 is 15 amino acids long. Germline assignment: CDR1 LNHDA and CDR2 SQIVND (reference sequence). The CDR3 DNA follows: TGTGCCAGTAGTATCCTGAGGGGGAGTGGGGCCGAGCAGTACTTC. Residues: CASSILRGSGAEQYF.

This clonotype came up many times. This rearrangement joins TRBV5-1 to TRBJ2-7; TRBD2 matches 10 bases. CDR3 size: 14 residues. Germline CDR1 and CDR2: SGHRS and YFSETQ. The J segment lost 0 bases and the V segment lost 4 bases, leaving 1 base of the junction unmatched. CDR3: CASSPSGSSYEQYF. As DNA, the CDR3 is TGCGCCAGCAGCCCTAGCGGGAGCTCCTACGAGCAGTACTTC.

This chain connects TRBV12-3 or TRBV12-4 to TRBJ2-2, with D uncertain. The CDR3 contains 13 residues. V was trimmed by 7 bases and J by 1 base, leaving 7 bases between them. The CDR3 loop reads CASIVQNTGELFF. The CDR3 nucleotides are TGTGCCAGCATTGTCCAGAACACCGGGGAGCTGTTTTTT.

This clonotype was seen many times. V and J are TRBV11-2 and TRBJ2-1; 7 nucleotides match TRBD2. CDR3 length: 15 residues. Trimming at V came to 5 bases and at J to 7 bases, leaving 11 bases not matched to a gene. Germline CDR1 and CDR2: SGHAT and FQNNGV. The CDR3 bases are TGTGCCAGCAGCGTAAGCGGGGTCCCATTGAATGAGCAGTTCTTC. Its translation is CASSVSGVPLNEQFF.

CDR3 DNA: TGCGCCACCGCCCTCGCCGGGGGGGCCCAGTACTTC. Its translation is CATALAGGAQYF. The rearrangement uses TRBV5-1 and TRBJ2-5; 8 bases fit TRBD2. The CDR3 extends over 12 amino acids. V was clipped by 9 bases and J by 9 bases; unmatched bases: 10. Germline lookup yields CDR1 SGHRS and CDR2 YFSETQ.

This clonotype appeared many times. CDR3 coding DNA: TGCAGCGTTCTGTGTCCCTCCTACGAGCAGTACTTC. Amino acids: CSVLCPSYEQYF. The J gene is TRBJ2-7, the V gene TRBV29-1; D is ambiguous. The CDR3 is made up of 12 amino acids. The V end was cut by 5 bases, the J end by 0 bases, with 8 bases between. Per the germline V gene, CDR1 is SQVTM and CDR2 is ANQGSEA.

This clonotype came up a few times. The chain uses TRBV24-1 and TRBJ2-1, with 8 positions matching TRBD2. J gave up 8 bases and V 0 bases, and 5 bases lay outside the gene matches. The CDR3 covers 15 residues. Germline V CDR1 and CDR2: KGHDR, SFDVKD. As DNA, the CDR3 is TGTGCCACCAGTGATTTGGCTAGCGGGCTCCATGAGCAGTTCTTC. Translating gives CATSDLASGLHEQFF.

This clonotype was recorded at least ten times. This chain connects TRBV29-1 to TRBJ2-3, with a possible D match to TRBD1 (5 bases). Trimming took 4 bases from V and 5 from J, leaving 13 bases between them. The V gene's germline CDR1 is SQVTM and CDR2 ANQGSEA. This CDR3 is 13 amino acids long. CDR3 sequence: CSVGPGKGDTQYF. The CDR3 nucleotides are TGCAGCGTTGGTCCAGGGAAGGGAGATACGCAGTATTTT.